These 11 T cell receptor beta chains were sequenced from one sample in a study of low-dose radiotherapy and immunotherapy resistance in tumors (dated by TCRdb to the early 2020s). Sequencing instrument: Illumina MiniSeq. First-strand cDNA was synthesized using Superscript III and a set of TRAV- and TRBV-specific primers, so that both TCRalpha and TCRbeta chains were covered. A roughly 18-cycle PCR with Phusion amplified the TCRs, pairing a constant-region primer with the adapter that was attached to the V primers. TCRdb itself trimmed the public reads at Q25 with fastp, ran MiXCR and retained productive beta chains. Identical CDR3 proteins give one entry, which carries the most common genes and DNA. This sample holds about 39,000 distinct CDR3 sequences; about 20% were observed only once. Together, the top ten hold about 8.3% of the sample. The time point label here, explained by the study, means: after trial treatment. The treatment or condition label for this specimen denotes: LDRT plus nivolumab, ipilimumab, low-dose cyclophosphamide and aspirin (RACIN trial).

This material consisted of PBMCs, taken after low-dose radiotherapy plus immunotherapy. These receptors all stem from a female donor with ovarian cancer.

This clonotype was recorded many times. This sequence joins TRBV2 and TRBJ2-5; TRBD2 is a possible D gene (5 bases). The V gene's germline CDR1 is SNHLY and CDR2 FYNNEI. V was trimmed by 1 base and J by 4 bases, leaving 13 bases between them. This CDR3 has 15 residues. CDR3 sequence: CASSEVAGRGETQYF. The CDR3 DNA follows: TGTGCCAGCAGTGAAGTAGCCGGTCGGGGAGAGACCCAGTACTTC.

Remarks on this clonotype: This likely reflects a read error, since a far larger clone is one base away. V is TRBV2 and J is TRBJ2-7; D is perhaps TRBD1 (5 bases). Germline-derived CDR1 and CDR2 are SNHLY and FYNNEI. Trimming left V 4 bases short and J 7 bases short, with 17 bases between. The CDR3 runs to 14 residues. The CDR3 sequence: CASSVAGLSNEQYF. The DNA for the CDR3 is TGTGCCAGCAGTGTTGCAGGGCTGAGCAATGAGCAGTACTTC. Looking up the rest from reference TRBV2 and TRBJ2-7 gives the full variable domain: EPEVTQTPSHQVTQMGQEVILRCVPISNHLYFYWYRQILGQKVEFLVSFYNNEISEKSEIFDDQFSVERPDGSNFTLKIRSTKLEDSAMYFCASSVAGLSNEQYFGPGTRLTVT.

In this sample, this clonotype turned up many times. The chain combines TRBV15 with TRBJ2-3, with 9 bases lining up with TRBD1. Germline CDR1 and CDR2: LNHNV and YYDKDF (reference sequence). This CDR3 has 16 residues. Trimming at V came to 0 bases and at J to 4 bases, leaving 5 bases not matched to a gene. The CDR3 here is CATSRDGTGMSDTQYF. CDR3 coding DNA: TGTGCCACCAGCAGAGATGGGACAGGGATGTCAGATACGCAGTATTTT. Drawing the rest from reference TRBV15 and TRBJ2-3, the complete variable domain is DAMVIQNPRYQVTQFGKPVTLSCSQTLNHNVMYWYQQKSSQAPKLLFHYYDKDFNNEADTPDNFQSRRPNTSFCFLDIRSPGLGDTAMYLCATSRDGTGMSDTQYFGPGTRLTVL.

About this clonotype: A read error is likely here: a far larger clone is one base away. This rearrangement joins TRBV13 to TRBJ2-2; D unclear. The length of the CDR3 is 13 residues. Germline values: CDR1 PRHDT, CDR2 FYEKMQ (reference sequence). With 11 bases removed from V and 0 bases from J, the gap between germline ends came to 10 bases. CDR3 sequence: CASPAANTGELFF. In DNA form, the CDR3 reads TGTGCCTCGCCGGCGGCGAACACCGGGGAGCTGTTTTTT.

This clonotype was counted at least ten times. The chain links TRBV2 to TRBJ2-7; D perhaps matches TRBD2 (6 bases). The CDR3 sequence is 15 residues long. Germline V gene data show CDR1 as SNHLY and CDR2 as FYNNEI. V was cut by 0 bases and J by 0 bases, with 9 bases left in between. The CDR3 sequence: CASSEAGTASYEQYF. The CDR3 region has the DNA TGTGCCAGCAGTGAAGCCGGGACTGCCTCCTACGAGCAGTACTTC.

This clonotype was recorded many times. This rearrangement joins TRBV12-3 or TRBV12-4 to TRBJ2-4, with D perhaps matching TRBD1 or TRBD2 (6 bases each). The CDR3 has 15 residues. Between the trimmed V and J ends, which lost 6 bases and 3 bases, there was a span of 15 bases. CDR3 sequence reads: CASSPPGGGKNIQYF. Here the CDR3 DNA reads TGTGCCAGCAGCCCTCCCGGAGGGGGCAAAAACATTCAGTACTTC.

This clonotype has at least ten counts. This chain connects TRBV3-1 to TRBJ2-1; 10 positions agree with TRBD2. The CDR3 is made up of 21 amino acids. J was trimmed by 8 bases and V by 6 bases; bases with no gene match: 28. CDR1 is LGHDT and CDR2 is YNNKEL in the germline V gene (reference sequence). The CDR3 coding sequence is TGTGCCAGCAGTCGCCTCGAGCCGCGGGGTTACAGCGGGAGGGCCAGGGATGAGCAGTTCTTC. Its protein is CASSRLEPRGYSGRARDEQFF.

Many counts were recorded for this clonotype. The CDR3 region has the DNA TGTGCCAGCAGTGTTGAACGAATCGGAGAGACCCAGTACTTC. Translation gives CASSVERIGETQYF. The chain uses TRBV2 and TRBJ2-5; D uncertain. V was pared by 4 bases and J by 4 bases, with 13 bases between. Germline-derived CDR1 and CDR2 are SNHLY and FYNNEI. The CDR3 is 14 residues long.

This clonotype was seen at least ten times. This chain links TRBV5-5 with TRBJ1-1; 9 nucleotides line up with TRBD1. J gave up 0 bases and V 7 bases, and 13 bases lay outside the gene matches. This CDR3 contains 17 residues. Germline V gene lookup returns CDR1 SGHKS and CDR2 YYEKEE (reference sequence). The CDR3 bases are TGTGCCAGCCGTGAAAGCACAGGGGGCGCGGTGAACACTGAAGCTTTCTTT. The encoded protein is CASRESTGGAVNTEAFF.

In this sample, this clonotype turned up many times. V gene TRBV6-5 combines with J gene TRBJ2-7; a weak D match, TRBD1 (7 bases). Trimming shortened V by 8 bases and J by 5 bases, and 13 bases separated the two germline ends. The CDR3 length is 12 residues. Germline V lookup: CDR1 MNHEY, CDR2 SVGAGI. CDR3 DNA sequence: TGTGCCAGCGGCGGGACAGCCCACGAGCAGTACTTC. It encodes CASGGTAHEQYF.

The rearrangement links TRBV19 to TRBJ1-4, with D possibly being TRBD1 (5 bases). The CDR3 has 14 residues. Looked up from germline, CDR1 is LNHDA and CDR2 is SQIVND (reference sequence). Trimming pared 3 bases from V and 2 bases from J, leaving 7 bases between. CDR3 amino acids: CASSIQGTNEKLFF. The CDR3 DNA is TGTGCCAGTAGTATCCAGGGTACTAATGAAAAACTGTTTTTT.